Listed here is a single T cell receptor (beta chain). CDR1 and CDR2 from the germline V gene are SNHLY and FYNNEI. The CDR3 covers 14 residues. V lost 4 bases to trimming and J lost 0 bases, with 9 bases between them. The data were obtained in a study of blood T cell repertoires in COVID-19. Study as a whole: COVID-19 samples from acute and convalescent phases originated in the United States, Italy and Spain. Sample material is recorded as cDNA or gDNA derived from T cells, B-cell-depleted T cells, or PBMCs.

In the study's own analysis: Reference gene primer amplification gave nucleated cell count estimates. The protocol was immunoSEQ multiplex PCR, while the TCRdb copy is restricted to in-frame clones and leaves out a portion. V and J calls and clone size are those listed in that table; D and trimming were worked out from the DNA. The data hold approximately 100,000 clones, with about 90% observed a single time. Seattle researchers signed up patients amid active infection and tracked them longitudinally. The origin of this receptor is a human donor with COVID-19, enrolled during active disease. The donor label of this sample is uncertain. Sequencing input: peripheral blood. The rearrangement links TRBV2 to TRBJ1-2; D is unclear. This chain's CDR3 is CASSVRTANYGYTF. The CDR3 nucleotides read TGTGCCAGCAGTGTGAGAACAGCTAACTATGGCTACACCTTC.